This TCR beta chain originates from a study of cytomegalovirus exposure and HLA in healthy donors. As for the study in general: Counted in an early data release were some 81 million unique TCRs from HLA-typed donors.

A multiplex PCR was run with 60 Vbeta primers and 13 Jbeta primers. Data came from immunoSEQ multiplex PCR; TCRdb stores just in-frame clones and leaves some out. Of roughly 120,000 clones listed, approximately 77% are singletons. CDR1 and CDR2 from the germline V gene are MNHNY and SVGAGI (reference sequence). The CDR3 loop spans 14 amino acids. Trimming pared 6 bases from V and 5 bases from J, leaving 14 bases between. As for this clone: As yet, its antigen is unknown.

Study-level points and caveats: A list of 150 or so TCR beta chains associated with cytomegalovirus was given.

Donors showed nominal health when sampled, although they likely had unrecorded immune exposures. The source of this sequence is a man aged 50 or older in good health and CMV-seropositive. Source material: PBMCs. The chain couples TRBV6-6 to TRBJ1-5; weak D call: TRBD1 (5 bases). CDR3 amino acids: CASSDAGTDQPQHF. The CDR3 nucleotides read TGTGCCAGCAGCGACGCGGGGACGGATCAGCCCCAGCATTTT.